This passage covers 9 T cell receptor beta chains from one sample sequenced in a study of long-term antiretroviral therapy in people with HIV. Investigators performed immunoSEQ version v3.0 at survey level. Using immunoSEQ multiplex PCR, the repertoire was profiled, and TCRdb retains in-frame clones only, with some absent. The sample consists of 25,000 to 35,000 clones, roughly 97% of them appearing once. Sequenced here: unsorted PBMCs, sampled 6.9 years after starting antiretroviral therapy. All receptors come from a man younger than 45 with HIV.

This chain's CDR3 is CASSSRVGQGSTNEKLFF. The CDR3 DNA reads TGTGCCAGCAGCTCACGGGTGGGACAGGGTTCAACTAATGAAAAACTGTTTTTT. V is TRBV7-3 and J is TRBJ1-4; 9 bases map to TRBD1. The germline V gene has CDR1 SGHTA and CDR2 FQGTGA. This CDR3 contains 18 residues. Trimming at V came to 4 bases and at J to 0 bases, leaving 9 bases not matched to a gene.

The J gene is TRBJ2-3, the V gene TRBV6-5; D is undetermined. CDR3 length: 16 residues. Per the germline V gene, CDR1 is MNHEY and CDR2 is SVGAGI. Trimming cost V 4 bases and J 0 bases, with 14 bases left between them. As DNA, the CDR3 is TGTGCCAGCAGTTGGAGTGATCGTCCTAGCACAGATACGCAGTATTTT. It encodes CASSWSDRPSTDTQYF.

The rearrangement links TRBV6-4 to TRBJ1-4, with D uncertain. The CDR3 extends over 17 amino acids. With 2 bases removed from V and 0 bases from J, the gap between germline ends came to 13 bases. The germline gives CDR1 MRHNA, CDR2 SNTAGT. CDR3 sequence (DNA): TGTGCCAGCAGTGACCTCGGAGCCCCTGCAACTAATGAAAAACTGTTTTTT. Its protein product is CASSDLGAPATNEKLFF.

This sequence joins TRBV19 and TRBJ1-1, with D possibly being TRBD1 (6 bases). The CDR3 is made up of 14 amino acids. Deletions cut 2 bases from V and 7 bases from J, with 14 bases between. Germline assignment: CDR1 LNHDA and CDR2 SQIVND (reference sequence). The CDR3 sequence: CASSIPGARVEAFF. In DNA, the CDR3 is TGTGCCAGTAGTATACCGGGGGCGAGGGTTGAAGCTTTCTTT.

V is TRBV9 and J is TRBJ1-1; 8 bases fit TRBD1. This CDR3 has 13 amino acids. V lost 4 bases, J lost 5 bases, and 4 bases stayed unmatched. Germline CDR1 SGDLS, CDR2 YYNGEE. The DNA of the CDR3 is TGTGCCAGCAGCAACAGGGGGGGAACTGAAGCTTTCTTT. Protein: CASSNRGGTEAFF.

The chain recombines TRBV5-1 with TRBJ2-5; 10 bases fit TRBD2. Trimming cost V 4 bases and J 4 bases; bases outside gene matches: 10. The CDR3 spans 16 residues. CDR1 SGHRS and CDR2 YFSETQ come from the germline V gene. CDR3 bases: TGCGCCAGCAGCCCCGCCGGGGTAGCGGGAGGAGAGACCCAGTACTTC. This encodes CASSPAGVAGGETQYF.

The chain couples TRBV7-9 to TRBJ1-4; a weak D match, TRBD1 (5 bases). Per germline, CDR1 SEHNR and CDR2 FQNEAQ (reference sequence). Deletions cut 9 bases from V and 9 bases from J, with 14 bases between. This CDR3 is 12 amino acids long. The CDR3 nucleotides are TGTGCCAGTGGCCTCCGGGGGAAAAAACTGTTTTTT. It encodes CASGLRGKKLFF.

CDR3 sequence (DNA): TGTGCCAGCAGTCCCCTAGGACGACACGAGCAGTACTTC. It yields the protein CASSPLGRHEQYF. V usage is TRBV28 and J usage is TRBJ2-7; no reliable D call. The CDR3 runs to 13 residues. Germline values: CDR1 MDHEN, CDR2 SYDVKM. With 5 bases removed from V and 5 bases from J, the gap between germline ends came to 13 bases.

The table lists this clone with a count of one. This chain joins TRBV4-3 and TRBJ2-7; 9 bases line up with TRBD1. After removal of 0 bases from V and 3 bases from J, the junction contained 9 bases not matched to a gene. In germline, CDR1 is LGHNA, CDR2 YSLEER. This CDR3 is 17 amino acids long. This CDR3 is CASSQDHTGGAFYEQYF. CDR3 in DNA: TGCGCCAGCAGCCAAGATCATACAGGGGGCGCCTTCTACGAGCAGTACTTC.